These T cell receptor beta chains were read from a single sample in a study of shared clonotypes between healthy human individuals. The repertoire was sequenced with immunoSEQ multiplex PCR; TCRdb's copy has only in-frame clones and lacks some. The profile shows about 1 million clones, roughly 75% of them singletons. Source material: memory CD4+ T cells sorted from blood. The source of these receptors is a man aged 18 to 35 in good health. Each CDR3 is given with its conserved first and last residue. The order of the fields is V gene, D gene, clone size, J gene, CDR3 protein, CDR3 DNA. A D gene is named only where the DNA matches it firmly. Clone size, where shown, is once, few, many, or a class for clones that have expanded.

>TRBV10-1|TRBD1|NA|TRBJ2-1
CASSKGQGIFNEQFF
TGCGCCAGCAGCAAAGGACAGGGAATTTTCAATGAGCAGTTCTTC
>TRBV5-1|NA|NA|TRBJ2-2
CASSVLGGDNTGELFF
TGCGCCAGCAGCGTACTAGGAGGGGACAACACCGGGGAGCTGTTTTTT
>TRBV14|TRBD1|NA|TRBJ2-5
CASSGGYETQYF
TGTGCCAGCTCAGGGGGCTATGAGACCCAGTACTTC
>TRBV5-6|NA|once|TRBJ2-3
CASSFLTTDLSTDTQYF
TGTGCCAGCAGCTTTTTAACGACAGACTTAAGCACAGATACGCAGTATTTT
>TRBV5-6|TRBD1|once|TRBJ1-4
CAGSHRQGASEKLFF
TGTGCCGGCAGCCACAGACAGGGGGCGAGTGAAAAACTGTTTTTT
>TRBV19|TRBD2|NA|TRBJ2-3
CASRTSGSSIDTQYF
TGTGCCAGTAGAACTAGCGGGAGCTCGATAGATACGCAGTATTTT
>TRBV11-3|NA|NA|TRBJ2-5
CASSPGGQETQYF
TGTGCCAGCAGCCCCGGGGGCCAAGAGACCCAGTACTTC
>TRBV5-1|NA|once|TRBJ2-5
CASTFSSTNGETQYF
TGCGCCAGCACCTTTAGCTCTACCAACGGGGAGACCCAGTACTTC
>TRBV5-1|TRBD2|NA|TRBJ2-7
CASSRSGGSGEQYF
TGCGCCAGCAGCCGGTCGGGAGGGTCGGGCGAGCAGTACTTC
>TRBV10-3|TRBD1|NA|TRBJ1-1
CAISVQGAETEAFF
TGTGCCATCAGCGTACAGGGGGCGGAAACTGAAGCTTTCTTT
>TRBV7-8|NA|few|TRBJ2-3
CASSPGRRGGTDTQYF
TGTGCCAGCAGCCCGGGACGACGTGGGGGCACAGATACGCAGTATTTT
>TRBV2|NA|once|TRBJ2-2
CASRKDGLTGELFF
TGTGCCAGCAGGAAAGACGGCCTCACCGGGGAGCTGTTTTTT
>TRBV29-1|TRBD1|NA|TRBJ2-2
CSAVGQGYAGELFF
TGCAGCGCCGTGGGACAGGGGTACGCCGGGGAGCTGTTTTTT
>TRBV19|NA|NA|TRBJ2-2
CASRITGSGELFF
TGTGCCAGTAGGATAACAGGGTCCGGGGAGCTGTTTTTT
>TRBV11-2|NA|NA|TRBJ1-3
CASSLRQAGNTIYF
TGTGCCAGCAGCTTACGGCAGGCTGGAAACACCATATATTTT
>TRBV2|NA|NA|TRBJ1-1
CASTAGGVGKVGEAFF
TGTGCCAGCACCGCAGGAGGGGTTGGCAAAGTGGGTGAAGCTTTCTTT
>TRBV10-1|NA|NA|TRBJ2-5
CASSESTGRETQYF
TGCGCCAGCAGTGAGTCGACAGGGAGGGAGACCCAGTACTTC
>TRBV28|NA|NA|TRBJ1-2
CASSLGGAFNYGYTF
TGTGCCAGCAGTTTAGGAGGGGCGTTTAACTATGGCTACACCTTC
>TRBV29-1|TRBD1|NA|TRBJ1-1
CSVDPATGGRTEAFF
TGCAGCGTCGATCCGGCGACAGGGGGTCGCACTGAAGCTTTCTTT
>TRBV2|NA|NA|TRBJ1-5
CASSESGAGQPQHF
TGTGCCAGCAGTGAATCCGGGGCTGGGCAGCCCCAGCATTTT
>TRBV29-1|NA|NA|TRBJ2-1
CSVPRGGYNEQFF
TGCAGCGTACCCCGAGGGGGCTACAATGAGCAGTTCTTC
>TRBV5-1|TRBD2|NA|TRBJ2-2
CASSPRERLAGGNTGELFF
TGCGCCAGCAGCCCACGAGAAAGACTAGCGGGAGGGAACACCGGGGAGCTGTTTTTT
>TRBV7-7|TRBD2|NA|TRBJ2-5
CASSPGLAETQYF
TGTGCTAGCAGCCCGGGACTAGCGGAGACCCAGTACTTC
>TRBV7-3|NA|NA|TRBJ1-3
CASSSQQGPIYF
TGTGCCAGCAGCTCACAACAGGGTCCCATATATTTT
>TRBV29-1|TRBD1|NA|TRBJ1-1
CSANGQANTEAFF
TGCAGCGCTAACGGACAGGCGAACACTGAAGCTTTCTTT
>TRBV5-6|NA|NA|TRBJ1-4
CASSPDPREKLFF
TGTGCCAGCAGCCCGGACCCTCGGGAAAAACTGTTTTTT
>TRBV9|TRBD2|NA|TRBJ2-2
CASSALAGGNTGELFF
TGTGCCAGCAGCGCCCTAGCGGGAGGAAACACCGGGGAGCTGTTTTTT
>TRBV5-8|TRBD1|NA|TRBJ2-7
CASSSADRATYEQYF
TGTGCCAGCAGCTCGGCGGACAGGGCTACCTACGAGCAGTACTTC
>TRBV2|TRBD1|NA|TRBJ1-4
CASSEQGEKEKLFF
TGTGCCAGCAGTGAACAGGGGGAAAAAGAAAAACTGTTTTTT
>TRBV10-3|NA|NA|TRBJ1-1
CAISAGLGSKTEAFF
TGTGCCATCAGTGCGGGACTGGGAAGTAAGACTGAAGCTTTCTTT
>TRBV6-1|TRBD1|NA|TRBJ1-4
CASTRDRANEKLFF
TGTGCCAGCACCCGGGACAGGGCGAATGAAAAACTGTTTTTT
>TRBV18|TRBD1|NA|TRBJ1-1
CASSRQGTDTEAFF
TGTGCCAGCTCACGACAGGGTACGGACACTGAAGCTTTCTTT
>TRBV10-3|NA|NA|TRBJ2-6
CAISEPRTLPGANVLTF
TGTGCCATCAGTGAGCCCCGGACGCTACCTGGGGCCAACGTCCTGACTTTC
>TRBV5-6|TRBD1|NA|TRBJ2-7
CASSNPGQGNEQYF
TGTGCCAGCAGCAATCCGGGACAGGGAAACGAGCAGTACTTC
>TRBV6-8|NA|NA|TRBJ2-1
CASSYSRVNQGLGEQFF
TGTGCCAGCAGTTACTCGCGGGTAAATCAGGGTCTGGGAGAGCAGTTCTTC
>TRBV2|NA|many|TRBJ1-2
CASSDYYAERDGYTF
TGTGCCAGCAGTGACTATTATGCCGAGAGGGATGGCTACACCTTC
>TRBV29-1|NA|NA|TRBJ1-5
CSVARDGNQPQHF
TGCAGCGTTGCGCGGGACGGCAATCAGCCCCAGCATTTT
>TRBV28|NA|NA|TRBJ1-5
CASRPADSYQPQHF
TGTGCCAGCAGGCCTGCCGACAGCTATCAGCCCCAGCATTTT
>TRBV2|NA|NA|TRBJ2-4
CASSEVAVAKNIQYF
TGTGCCAGCAGTGAAGTTGCGGTAGCCAAAAACATTCAGTACTTC
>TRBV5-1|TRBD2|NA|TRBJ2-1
CASSLFGLAGNNEQFF
TGCGCCAGCAGCTTGTTCGGACTAGCGGGGAACAATGAGCAGTTCTTC
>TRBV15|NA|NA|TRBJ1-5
CATSGRDDQNQPQHF
TGTGCCACCAGCGGACGGGACGACCAGAATCAGCCCCAGCATTTT
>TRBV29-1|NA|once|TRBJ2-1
CSVGIGRNNEQFF
TGCAGCGTTGGTATAGGCAGGAACAATGAGCAGTTCTTC
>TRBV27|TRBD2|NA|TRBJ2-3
CASSLKAGGLDTQYF
TGTGCCAGCAGTTTAAAAGCGGGGGGGCTGGATACGCAGTATTTT
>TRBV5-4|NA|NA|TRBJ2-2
CASSLDSTGELFF
TGTGCCAGCAGCTTGGACAGTACCGGGGAGCTGTTTTTT
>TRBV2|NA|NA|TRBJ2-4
CASSSEGVPNIQYF
TGTGCCAGCAGTTCGGAAGGGGTCCCAAACATTCAGTACTTC
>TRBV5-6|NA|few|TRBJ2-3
CASSFSALSTDTQYF
TGTGCCAGCAGCTTTTCCGCCCTTAGCACAGATACGCAGTATTTT
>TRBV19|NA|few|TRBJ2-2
CATTTGRTGELFF
TGTGCCACTACGACAGGGAGGACCGGGGAGCTGTTTTTT
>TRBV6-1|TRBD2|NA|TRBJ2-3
CASSLSLAGTQYF
TGTGCCAGCAGTCTGTCACTAGCGGGGACGCAGTATTTT